The rows below give T cell receptor beta chains drawn from one sample of a study of cytomegalovirus exposure and HLA in healthy donors. TCRdb keeps only in-frame clones here, not all; method: immunoSEQ multiplex PCR. The profile covers 75,000 to 80,000 clones, with 78% appearing a single time and 8% to 10% taken by the ten largest. Sequencing used PBMCs. The source of these receptors is a middle-aged woman in good health and CMV-seropositive. Each CDR3 is given with its conserved first and last residue. Some rows have no size entry. The others give once, few or many, or a class for an expanded clone.

>TRBV19|NA|TRBJ2-5
CASSISIRGETQYF
>TRBV2|NA|TRBJ2-3
CASSDPMSSGGLQGPDTQYF
>TRBV19|NA|TRBJ2-7
CASSGPPTGSIEQYF
>TRBV6-6|NA|TRBJ2-7
CASSSTESYEQYF
>TRBV9|NA|TRBJ1-1
CASSEPPGQNTEAFF
>TRBV6-5|NA|TRBJ1-2
CASRPPRDRGGYTF
>TRBV9|once|TRBJ1-2
CASSATRIPYGYTF
>TRBV6-4|NA|TRBJ1-2
CASSDSGAAYGYTF
>TRBV27|few|TRBJ2-7
CASSSGRGVRVYEQYF
>TRBV14|NA|TRBJ2-5
CASSQGQSAKGTQYF
>TRBV9|NA|TRBJ2-7
CASSPRQGPYEQYF
>TRBV9|few|TRBJ1-4
CASSVAGHQTNEKLFF
>TRBV7-8|NA|TRBJ2-7
CASSLWASEQYF
>TRBV19|NA|TRBJ1-5
CASRPEDRQSNQPQHF
>TRBV6-5|NA|TRBJ2-1
CASRGTGAGEQFF
>TRBV6-5|NA|TRBJ2-1
CATSSLAGGRNEQFF
>TRBV27|NA|TRBJ1-5
CASSPQGANQPQHF
>TRBV6-4|NA|TRBJ2-7
CASSGSGVLLREQYF
>TRBV7-9|NA|TRBJ1-3
CASSRYSQDTIYF
>TRBV19|NA|TRBJ2-2
CASTRTGLDPGELFF
>TRBV11-2|once|TRBJ1-3
CASSFGLSGNTIYF
>TRBV28|NA|TRBJ2-7
CASTLGTGAYEQYF
>TRBV28|NA|TRBJ2-4
CASSSTDLGRLQYF
>TRBV4-2|few|TRBJ1-4
CASSQDYQTINEKLFF
>TRBV19|NA|TRBJ1-4
CASSVQGREKLFF
>TRBV20-1|NA|TRBJ1-2
CSATGEGGYTF
>TRBV6-1|few|TRBJ1-4
CASSPPGEKLFF
>TRBV4-2|NA|NA
CASSTRTGGLAGAKYEQYF
>TRBV6-1|NA|TRBJ1-1
CASRPSGLNTEAFF
>TRBV4-1|NA|TRBJ1-2
CASSLRQVGDYGYTF
>TRBV9|NA|TRBJ2-1
CASSPGLAGGSDNEQFF
>TRBV10-3|once|TRBJ1-5
CARQENQPQHF
>TRBV7-8|NA|TRBJ2-7
CASSMPSAGAYEQYF
>TRBV27|NA|TRBJ1-2
CATKGGQTGNYGYTF
>TRBV25-1|NA|TRBJ2-7
CASSAQGQYF
>TRBV6-1|NA|TRBJ1-3
CASSEQGALGNTIYF
>TRBV20-1|NA|TRBJ2-1
CSATVREQFF
>TRBV30|NA|TRBJ2-3
CAWSTASGPADTQYF
>TRBV7-9|NA|TRBJ1-2
CASSLTAASYGYTF
>TRBV18|NA|TRBJ2-7
CASSPPRAGLSYEQYF
>TRBV4-1|NA|TRBJ1-2
CASSLRQGLPNYGYTF
>TRBV5-1|NA|TRBJ2-3
CASTLGPSGGLADTQYF
>TRBV6-5|NA|TRBJ2-2
CASSYNSYTGELFF
>TRBV19|few|TRBJ1-2
CASNIGQRYGYTF
>TRBV7-3|NA|TRBJ1-1
CASSLMSGDSEAFF
>TRBV5-1|few|TRBJ1-4
CASSTTSGGANEKLFF
>TRBV7-8|NA|TRBJ1-2
CASSLWRTGKDYGYTF
>TRBV27|NA|TRBJ2-1
CASSPTSAGEQFF
>TRBV27|NA|TRBJ2-2
CASSFRTSGVSGGELFF
>TRBV9|NA|TRBJ2-3
CASSAGGGTDTQYF
>TRBV7-8|NA|TRBJ2-1
CASSLGSAYNEQFF
>TRBV6-6|NA|TRBJ1-3
CASSRQGEGNTIYF
>TRBV30|NA|TRBJ1-5
CAWSVGARNQPQHF
>TRBV5-1|NA|TRBJ2-5
CASSTHSGGEETQYF
>TRBV5-8|few|TRBJ2-3
CASSPPGGSTDTQYF
>TRBV2|NA|TRBJ1-1
CASPRGTEAFF
>TRBV9|NA|TRBJ1-4
CASSVDARDEKLFF
>TRBV5-1|NA|TRBJ2-7
CASSLVQGAYEQYF
>TRBV30|NA|TRBJ2-1
CAWSTGTSGGANEQFF